These 26 T cell receptor beta chains came from one sample sequenced in a study of CD8+CD57+ T cells in acquired aplastic anemia. It was genomic DNA that served as the template for profiling TCR beta VDJ and CDR3. One entry per CDR3 protein results from TCRdb running MiXCR on the reads. The table lists some 190,000 distinct CDR3 sequences, approximately 49% of them singletons, with about 2.9% in the top ten. Sequenced material: sorted CD4+, CD8+, or CD8+CD57+ T cells (not recorded which) from PBMCs. Receptor source: a human donor in good health.

For this clonotype: A much larger clone sits a single nucleotide away, making a read error possible. The rearrangement links TRBV7-2 to TRBJ2-5; D not certain. Germline V gives CDR1 SGHTA, CDR2 FQGNSA. The CDR3 covers 14 residues. V was pared by 5 bases and J by 2 bases, with 12 bases between. The CDR3 DNA is TGTGCCAGCAGCCCTATGATTGGGCAAGAGACCCAGTACTTC. Residues: CASSPMIGQETQYF.

This clonotype occurred many times. The chain joins TRBV4-2 to TRBJ2-7; D may be TRBD1 or TRBD2 (6 bases each). The CDR3 extends over 16 amino acids. CDR1 is LGHNA and CDR2 is YNFKEQ in the germline V gene. V was cut by 0 bases and J by 6 bases, with 18 bases left in between. The CDR3 bases are TGTGCCAGCAGCCAAGATAGGGGGGCAAACCGAGGCGAGCAGTACTTC. Its protein product is CASSQDRGANRGEQYF.

This chain joins TRBV24-1 and TRBJ2-5; D may be TRBD2 (7 bases). V gave up 4 bases and J gave up 1 base, with 24 bases separating them. In germline, CDR1 is KGHDR, CDR2 SFDVKD. The CDR3 totals 19 residues. The CDR3 DNA reads TGTGCCACCAGTGACCCGGGGGACCAGCGGGACAAGACCCAAGAGACCCAGTACTTC. The encoded protein is CATSDPGDQRDKTQETQYF.

The chain is built from TRBV11-2 and TRBJ2-1; a possible D gene is TRBD1 (7 bases). The CDR3 spans 15 residues. Germline-derived CDR1 and CDR2 are SGHAT and FQNNGV. V lost 5 bases, J lost 4 bases, and 15 bases lay in between. The CDR3 nucleotides read TGTGCCAGCAGCCCCGCAGGGGGGAGGTACAATGAGCAGTTCTTC. Its translation: CASSPAGGRYNEQFF.

V and J are TRBV2 and TRBJ1-5; D not certain. The germline gives CDR1 SNHLY, CDR2 FYNNEI. With 1 base removed from V and 5 bases from J, the gap between germline ends came to 6 bases. CDR3 size: 13 residues. The CDR3 loop reads CASSEGEDQPQHF. For the CDR3, the DNA is TGTGCCAGCAGTGAAGGGGAGGATCAGCCCCAGCATTTT.

The genes are TRBV10-3 and TRBJ2-3; D is possibly TRBD1 (5 bases). The germline V and J ends were trimmed by 7 bases and 2 bases, with 10 bases remaining between them. The length of the CDR3 is 13 residues. Germline values: CDR1 ENHRY, CDR2 SYGVKD. The CDR3 spells CAITRGSTDTQYF. CDR3 nucleotides: TGTGCCATCACAAGGGGTTCCACAGATACGCAGTATTTT.

V usage is TRBV7-9 and J usage is TRBJ1-1; D remains unclear. Germline loops: CDR1 SEHNR, CDR2 FQNEAQ (reference sequence). The ends were cut back, 1 base at V and 5 bases at J, with 8 bases in the middle. This CDR3 is built from 13 residues. This CDR3 reads CASSLETSTEAFF. The CDR3 region has the DNA TGTGCCAGCAGCTTAGAGACGTCGACTGAAGCTTTCTTT. Complete variable domain (other parts from reference TRBV7-9 and TRBJ1-1): DTGVSQNPRHKITKRGQNVTFRCDPISEHNRLYWYRQTLGQGPEFLTYFQNEAQLEKSRLLSDRFSAERPKGSFSTLEIQRTEQGDSAMYLCASSLETSTEAFFGQGTRLTVV.

Comment on this clonotype: Given a much more abundant clone one base away, this may be a read error. The CDR3 region has the DNA TGTGCCAGCAGTTTCAGTGGTTCTGAGACCCAGTACTTC. Amino acid sequence: CASSFSGSETQYF. V is TRBV27 and J is TRBJ2-5; D remains unclear. V was cut by 3 bases and J by 5 bases, with 10 bases left in between. The germline gives CDR1 MNHEY, CDR2 SMNVEV (reference sequence). CDR3 length: 13 residues.

Worth noting for this clonotype: This may be a read error: a much more frequent sequence differs by one nucleotide. The chain uses TRBV14 and TRBJ2-1; D uncertain. CDR1 SGHDN and CDR2 FVKESK come from the germline V gene. This CDR3 region has 13 residues. The CDR3 is CASSQGHYNEQLF. In DNA, the CDR3 is TGTGCCAGCAGCCAAGGACACTACAATGAGCAGCTCTTC.

This clonotype was detected many times. This chain links TRBV12-3 or TRBV12-4 with TRBJ2-1; 7 positions match TRBD2. The CDR3 totals 14 residues. After removal of 8 bases from V and 3 bases from J, the junction contained 7 bases not matched to a gene. CDR3 amino acids: CASRRASGYNEQFF. The CDR3 region has the DNA TGTGCCAGCCGTCGAGCTAGCGGCTACAATGAGCAGTTCTTC.

V is TRBV10-3 and J is TRBJ1-2; tentatively, D is TRBD1 (5 bases). The germline V and J ends were trimmed by 3 bases and 4 bases, with 9 bases remaining between them. This CDR3 is built from 13 residues. CDR1 is ENHRY and CDR2 is SYGVKD in the germline V gene. As DNA, the CDR3 is TGTGCCATCAGTGACAGGGCTGGCTATGGCTACACCTTC. Its protein is CAISDRAGYGYTF.

In regard to this clonotype: A junction boundary mismatches the germline segment, possibly from a read error. The rearrangement links TRBV29-1 to TRBJ1-1; D not resolved. Per germline, CDR1 SQVTM and CDR2 ANQGSEA. The CDR3 is 14 amino acids. CDR3 sequence: CSVRQEGLVTEAVF. The CDR3 bases are TGCAGCGTCCGTCAGGAAGGGTTGGTGACTGAAGCTGTCTTT.

This clonotype was counted ten times or more. The chain is built from TRBV20-1 and TRBJ1-5, with 7 bases identical to TRBD1. CDR1 and CDR2 from the germline V gene are DFQATT and SNEGSKA (reference sequence). The CDR3 is made up of 15 amino acids. V lost 3 bases to trimming and J lost 3 bases; unmatched junction nucleotides: 8. CDR3 residues: CSASNAGGVNQPQHF. The CDR3 nucleotides are TGCAGTGCTAGTAACGCAGGGGGGGTCAATCAGCCCCAGCATTTT.

This clonotype was seen ten or more times. V and J are TRBV24-1 and TRBJ1-5; D gene ambiguous. Trimming pared 0 bases from V and 5 bases from J, leaving 4 bases between. The CDR3 has 13 amino acids. Germline V gene sequence: CDR1 KGHDR, CDR2 SFDVKD. This CDR3 reads CATSDLGDQPQHF. CDR3 coding DNA: TGTGCCACCAGTGATTTGGGGGATCAGCCCCAGCATTTT.

This clonotype was seen more than once but under ten times. The CDR3 spells CSVLGRASTDTEAFF. Here the CDR3 DNA reads TGCAGCGTCCTGGGAAGGGCTTCAACCGACACTGAAGCTTTCTTT. V usage is TRBV29-1 and J usage is TRBJ1-1; D unresolved. Germline V gene data show CDR1 as SQVTM and CDR2 as ANQGSEA. This CDR3 contains 15 residues. V lost 6 bases to trimming and J lost 3 bases, with 20 bases between them.

This clonotype was counted a few times. The chain is built from TRBV6-1 and TRBJ2-3; 9 bases map to TRBD1. Trimming removed 1 base from V and 4 bases from J; junction bases left unmatched: 12. This CDR3 is built from 18 residues. Per the germline V gene, CDR1 is MNHNS and CDR2 is SASEGT. The CDR3: CASSEVLFTGGWSDTQYF. CDR3 nucleotides: TGTGCCAGCAGTGAAGTCCTCTTTACAGGGGGCTGGTCAGATACGCAGTATTTT.

The rearrangement links TRBV15 to TRBJ1-2; D gene uncertain. The CDR3 consists of 12 residues. Looked up from germline, CDR1 is LNHNV and CDR2 is YYDKDF (reference sequence). V gave up 5 bases and J gave up 8 bases, with 12 bases separating them. CDR3 nucleotides: TGTGCCACCAGCGATGGGGTTTGGGGCTACACCTTC. Protein: CATSDGVWGYTF.

The rearrangement links TRBV20-1 to TRBJ2-2, with D tentatively TRBD2 (6 bases). CDR1 and CDR2 (germline): DFQATT, SNEGSKA (reference sequence). Trimming cost V 0 bases and J 2 bases, with 19 bases left between them. This CDR3 spans 18 amino acids. The CDR3 DNA follows: TGCAGTGCTAGAGATCATCGGGCCGGGACTTTCAACACCGGGGAGCTGTTTTTT. Translated, it gives CSARDHRAGTFNTGELFF.

This chain links TRBV12-3 or TRBV12-4 with TRBJ1-5; no clear D gene. The CDR3 extends over 16 amino acids. V lost 3 bases and J 1 base, leaving 13 bases between the germline ends. For the CDR3, the DNA is TGTGCCAGCAGTTTCCGGAGGGAAATGAGCAATCAGCCCCAGCATTTT. Translation gives CASSFRREMSNQPQHF.

This clonotype came up many times. This chain joins TRBV5-1 and TRBJ1-5, with a tentative D call TRBD1 (6 bases). This CDR3 comprises 13 residues. V was clipped by 4 bases and J by 4 bases, with 9 bases between them. The germline gives CDR1 SGHRS, CDR2 YFSETQ. CDR3 residues: CASSTDSNQPQHF. The CDR3 DNA is TGCGCCAGCAGCACGGACAGTAATCAGCCCCAGCATTTT. The full variable domain, its missing parts supplied by reference TRBV5-1 and TRBJ1-5, is KAGVTQTPRYLIKTRGQQVTLSCSPISGHRSVSWYQQTPGQGLQFLFEYFSETQRNKGNFPGRFSGRQFSNSRSEMNVSTLELGDSALYLCASSTDSNQPQHFGDGTRLSIL.

The table lists this clonotype with many counts. V usage is TRBV15 and J usage is TRBJ1-1; the D is unclear. Deletions cut 0 bases from V and 1 base from J, with 12 bases between. The CDR3 has 16 amino acids. Per germline, CDR1 LNHNV and CDR2 YYDKDF (reference sequence). CDR3 in DNA: TGTGCCACCAGCAGAGAAAGAAGGGCCGGGAACACTGAAGCTTTCTTT. It yields the protein CATSRERRAGNTEAFF.

For this clonotype: A much larger clone lies one base from this, so it may be a read error. This chain joins TRBV4-3 and TRBJ2-1; D is ambiguous. The CDR3 consists of 14 residues. CDR1 LGHNA and CDR2 YSLEER come from the germline V gene. In nucleotides, the CDR3 is TGCGCCAGCAGCCAAGATCTACGCTACAGTGAGCAGTTCTTC. It specifies CASSQDLRYSEQFF.

The chain links TRBV7-9 to TRBJ1-6; 10 nucleotides align to TRBD1. Germline assignment: CDR1 SEHNR and CDR2 FQNEAQ (reference sequence). This CDR3 has 14 residues. The trim removed 4 bases at V and 9 bases at J, leaving 3 bases unmatched. The CDR3 coding sequence is TGTGCCAGCAGCTCGACAGGGGGCCTTTCACCCCTCCACTTT. Translation: CASSSTGGLSPLHF.

This clonotype was seen only a few times. The V call is TRBV25-1, the J call TRBJ1-3; TRBD1 is a possible D gene (6 bases). The ends were cut back, 1 base at V and 4 bases at J, with 11 bases in the middle. There are 15 residues in the CDR3. Looked up from germline, CDR1 is MGHDK and CDR2 is SYGVNS. CDR3 protein: CASSESQGPGNTIYF. DNA for the CDR3: TGTGCCAGCAGTGAATCCCAGGGGCCAGGAAACACCATATATTTT.

As regards this clonotype: A much larger clone lies a single base off, so this may be a read error. The chain links TRBV6-1 to TRBJ1-3; TRBD1 is a possible D gene (6 bases). The V end was cut by 7 bases, the J end by 1 base, with 11 bases between. CDR3 size: 14 residues. In germline, CDR1 is MNHNS, CDR2 SASEGT. The CDR3 DNA is TGTGCCAGCATGACACAGGGATCTGGAAACACCATATATTTT. Translation: CASMTQGSGNTIYF.

The sample holds many counts of this clonotype. The genes are TRBV9 and TRBJ2-5, with no clear D. Germline CDR1 reads SGDLS; CDR2 reads YYNGEE. V lost 7 bases to trimming and J lost 5 bases, with 3 bases between them. This CDR3 spans 9 amino acids. CDR3 residues: CASRETQYF. In nucleotides, the CDR3 is TGTGCCAGCCGGGAGACCCAGTACTTC.